Shown below are 20 T cell receptor beta chains from a single sample sequenced in a study of cytomegalovirus exposure and HLA in healthy donors. The primer mix had 60 Vbeta and 13 Jbeta primers. TCRdb's copy holds only in-frame clones and misses some; the assay was immunoSEQ multiplex PCR. The table includes about 160,000 clones, about 80% detected once. The sequencing input was PBMCs. The receptor set was obtained from a man aged 25 to 40 in good health and CMV-seronegative.

V and J are TRBV11-2 and TRBJ2-1; 7 bases are a match to TRBD2. V shed 5 bases and J 6 bases; nucleotides not matched to a gene: 10. Per germline, CDR1 SGHAT and CDR2 FQNNGV. CDR3 length equals 15 residues. As DNA, the CDR3 is TGTGCCAGCAGCCGTACGGGGGGTTCAGTCAATGAGCAGTTCTTC. Protein sequence: CASSRTGGSVNEQFF.

This clone was counted a few times. The genes are TRBV27 and TRBJ2-1; no firm D call. Trimming left V 5 bases short and J 9 bases short, with 14 bases between. The CDR3 totals 13 residues. The V gene's germline CDR1 is MNHEY and CDR2 SMNVEV (reference sequence). The CDR3 nucleotides read TGTGCCAGCAGTCCAACTCATTCCGGTGAGCAGTTCTTC. Its protein product is CASSPTHSGEQFF.

This clone was recorded once. The CDR3 DNA reads TGTGCCAGCAGCTTAAGGCGGGGCCCAGTGGTCTACAATGAGCAGTTCTTC. This gives the protein CASSLRRGPVVYNEQFF. This chain uses TRBV7-8 with TRBJ2-1; TRBD2 might be the D (6 bases). V shed 2 bases and J shed 3 bases, with 17 bases lying between them. CDR3 size: 17 residues. Per the germline V gene, CDR1 is SGHVS and CDR2 is FQNEAQ.

This chain uses TRBV7-8 with TRBJ1-5; D uncertain. The ends were cut back, 2 bases at V and 7 bases at J, with 6 bases in the middle. The CDR3 covers 12 residues. Germline CDR1 and CDR2: SGHVS and FQNEAQ. The CDR3 nucleotides read TGTGCCAGCAGCTTAAATCAGCAGCCCCAGCATTTT. Translated: CASSLNQQPQHF.

The gene calls are TRBV5-1 and TRBJ2-1; maybe TRBD2 (5 bases). Looked up from germline, CDR1 is SGHRS and CDR2 is YFSETQ. V was cut by 1 base and J by 3 bases, with 8 bases left in between. This CDR3 has 14 amino acids. The DNA for the CDR3 is TGCGCCAGCAGCTTGCGGACTGTCTACAATGAGCAGTTCTTC. Translated, it gives CASSLRTVYNEQFF.

The chain carries TRBV27 and TRBJ1-2; perhaps TRBD1 as D (6 bases). V was clipped by 7 bases and J by 8 bases, with 23 bases between them. The CDR3 length is 15 residues. Germline CDR1 and CDR2: MNHEY and SMNVEV (reference sequence). The CDR3 region is CASKGGGREYRGYTF. For the CDR3, the DNA is TGTGCCAGCAAAGGGGGAGGGAGGGAGTATCGGGGCTACACCTTC.

The V gene is TRBV6-1, the J gene TRBJ2-7; possible D gene TRBD2, 5 bases. Looked up from germline, CDR1 is MNHNS and CDR2 is SASEGT. V lost 8 bases and J 2 bases, leaving 16 bases between the germline ends. The length of the CDR3 is 14 residues. CDR3 sequence (DNA): TGTGCCAGCGAGGGTCGAGGCGGAACCTACGAGCAGTACTTC. Amino acid sequence: CASEGRGGTYEQYF.

V and J are TRBV28 and TRBJ2-3; 11 positions agree with TRBD2. Germline CDR1 MDHEN, CDR2 SYDVKM. After removal of 5 bases from V and 10 bases from J, the junction contained 8 bases not matched to a gene. The length of the CDR3 is 14 residues. The CDR3 is CASSPPLAGGPQYF. The CDR3 DNA reads as TGTGCCAGCAGTCCCCCCCTAGCGGGGGGCCCGCAGTATTTT.

V usage is TRBV7-8 and J usage is TRBJ2-2; 13 bases agree with TRBD2. This CDR3 is built from 19 residues. Germline trimming cut 3 bases from V and 0 bases from J; bases unmatched to any gene: 7. Per germline, CDR1 SGHVS and CDR2 FQNEAQ. CDR3 sequence: CASSLDPGTSGTNTGELFF. The CDR3 region has the DNA TGTGCCAGCAGCTTGGACCCCGGGACTAGCGGGACGAACACCGGGGAGCTGTTTTTT.

The chain joins TRBV19 to TRBJ2-1; a possible D gene is TRBD2 (5 bases). The CDR3 runs 17 residues. Germline V CDR1 and CDR2: LNHDA, SQIVND (reference sequence). Between the trimmed V and J ends, which lost 1 base and 0 bases, there was a span of 13 bases. CDR3 protein: CASSIAGGWSSYNEQFF. CDR3 DNA sequence: TGTGCCAGTAGTATAGCCGGAGGATGGAGCTCCTACAATGAGCAGTTCTTC.

This chain joins TRBV7-8 and TRBJ2-5, with D possibly TRBD2 on 5 matching bases. Germline values: CDR1 SGHVS, CDR2 FQNEAQ. The CDR3 consists of 15 residues. Between the trimmed V and J ends, which lost 2 bases and 1 base, there was a span of 11 bases. The CDR3 nucleotides read TGTGCCAGCAGCTTACACGGGGAAACCCAAGAGACCCAGTACTTC. It yields the protein CASSLHGETQETQYF.

This chain joins TRBV27 and TRBJ1-1; 10 nucleotides agree with TRBD1. J gave up 4 bases and V 4 bases, and 6 bases lay outside the gene matches. Per germline, CDR1 MNHEY and CDR2 SMNVEV (reference sequence). The length of the CDR3 is 15 residues. CDR3 residues: CASSYGTGALTEAFF. CDR3 nucleotide sequence: TGTGCCAGCAGTTACGGGACAGGGGCACTCACTGAAGCTTTCTTT.

This clone was observed once. V and J are TRBV27 and TRBJ2-1; 10 bases map to TRBD2. V was pared by 5 bases and J by 0 bases, with 10 bases of the junction left unmatched. The CDR3 sequence is 18 residues long. Germline V CDR1 and CDR2: MNHEY, SMNVEV (reference sequence). The CDR3 region is CASSPSLLAGGSYNEQFF. CDR3 bases: TGTGCCAGCAGTCCCAGTCTCTTAGCGGGAGGCTCCTACAATGAGCAGTTCTTC.

The chain combines TRBV6-5 with TRBJ1-1, with 7 bases fitting TRBD1. This CDR3 has 14 amino acids. V shed 4 bases and J 4 bases; nucleotides not matched to a gene: 6. Per the germline V gene, CDR1 is MNHEY and CDR2 is SVGAGI. CDR3 sequence reads: CASSFPGGSTEAFF. DNA of the CDR3: TGTGCCAGCAGTTTCCCAGGGGGGAGCACTGAAGCTTTCTTT.

CDR3 region: CASSLLRTGELFF. The CDR3 bases are TGTGCCAGCAGTCTCCTACGCACCGGGGAGCTGTTTTTT. The chain couples TRBV27 to TRBJ2-2; D is ambiguous. Germline-derived CDR1 and CDR2 are MNHEY and SMNVEV (reference sequence). CDR3 length: 13 amino acids. V was cut by 5 bases and J by 4 bases, with 8 bases left in between.

V and J are TRBV9 and TRBJ2-7; D unresolved. The CDR3 extends over 13 amino acids. The V end lost 7 bases, the J end lost 4 bases, and 15 bases lay between the germline ends. The germline V gene encodes CDR1 SGDLS and CDR2 YYNGEE. CDR3 sequence reads: CASGDDSAYEQYF. The CDR3 DNA reads as TGTGCCAGCGGTGATGACTCTGCGTACGAGCAGTACTTC.

The genes are TRBV7-2 and TRBJ2-7, with D possibly TRBD1 on 6 matching bases. Per germline, CDR1 SGHTA and CDR2 FQGNSA. Trimming took off 5 bases at V and 0 bases at J, with 11 bases between the two ends. The CDR3 totals 14 residues. CDR3 sequence reads: CASSPGGTSYEQYF. Written as DNA, the CDR3 is TGTGCCAGCAGCCCTGGGGGCACCTCCTACGAGCAGTACTTC.

The chain recombines TRBV10-3 with TRBJ1-5, with D perhaps TRBD1 (5 bases). Trimming took off 2 bases at V and 7 bases at J, with 27 bases between the two ends. Per germline, CDR1 ENHRY and CDR2 SYGVKD. The CDR3 has 19 amino acids. For the CDR3, the DNA is TGTGCCATCAGTGAGGACTTTGCCGCGGGACCCGTGAAGGTCCAGCCCCAGCATTTT. Translated, it gives CAISEDFAAGPVKVQPQHF.

The chain couples TRBV5-8 to TRBJ2-5; 8 bases match TRBD2. Losses at the gene ends were 5 bases for V and 1 base for J; bases not matched to a gene: 10. Germline loops: CDR1 SGHTS, CDR2 YDEGEE. The CDR3 has 16 amino acids. CDR3 residues: CASSLLAERGQETQYF. CDR3 nucleotides: TGTGCCAGCAGTCTACTAGCGGAACGTGGCCAAGAGACCCAGTACTTC.

This clone was detected only once. The rearrangement joins TRBV27 to TRBJ1-5; D might be TRBD1 (6 bases). CDR3 size: 17 residues. Germline lookup yields CDR1 MNHEY and CDR2 SMNVEV (reference sequence). The V gene lost 3 bases and the J gene lost 2 bases, with 17 bases spanning the gap. CDR3 region: CASSFHNPNRGNQPQHF. CDR3 sequence (DNA): TGTGCCAGCAGTTTCCACAACCCTAACAGGGGCAATCAGCCCCAGCATTTT.